The clone carrying this TCR beta chain was seen ten or more times. Antigen unknown. This record comes from a study of T cells in Graves' hyperthyroidism and ophthalmopathy. This CDR3 has 15 residues. Per the germline V gene, CDR1 is SGHNT and CDR2 is YENEEA. Trimming took 6 bases from V and 4 from J; bases not matched to a gene: 7. RNA transcripts served as the template for amplifying TCR beta CDR3 regions. When the TCR CDR3 underwent first-round RT-PCR, the HTBI primer set was used. MiXCR, run by TCRdb on the multiplex PCR reads, gives a single entry per CDR3 protein. Of about 420,000 distinct CDR3 sequences in the sample, about a sixth were seen once. Study results and limitations: Most thyroid clonotypes that were expanded above 0.001 also turned up in blood.

Hyperthyroidism had been newly diagnosed in patients aged 18 to 65, and its duration was under 2 months. Uncontrolled infection, other autoimmune disease, pregnancy or lactation excluded patients. Diagnosis relied on clinical symptoms, serum thyroxine and TRAb, thyroid ultrasound and orbital computed tomography. This receptor was identified in a woman younger than 30 with Graves' hyperthyroidism. This chain joins TRBV11-3 and TRBJ1-2, with 11 bases lining up with TRBD1. The specimen was blood. CDR3 protein: CASSYDGQGAYGYTF. The CDR3 bases are TGTGCCAGCAGTTACGATGGACAGGGGGCCTATGGCTACACCTTC.